This TCR beta chain was found in a study of blood T cell repertoires in COVID-19. About the study: Some COVID-19 samples were acute and others convalescent; all came from the United States, Italy and Spain.

This CDR3 has 11 amino acids. The germline V and J ends were trimmed by 3 bases and 9 bases, with 11 bases remaining between them. Germline V lookup: CDR1 DFQATT, CDR2 SNEGSKA (reference sequence). Assay: immunoSEQ multiplex PCR; the TCRdb copy retains only in-frame clones and omits some. The profile shows 210,000 or so clones, roughly 79% of them singletons. The gene calls are TRBV20-1 and TRBJ1-2, with D possibly TRBD1 on 6 matching bases. Sequencing was done on a sample of PBMCs or T cells enriched from blood (not recorded which). The sequence derives from a woman in her forties or fifties with acute COVID-19. CDR3 DNA sequence: TGCAGTGCTAGCCCGACAGGTAGCTACACCTTC. Amino acid sequence: CSASPTGSYTF.